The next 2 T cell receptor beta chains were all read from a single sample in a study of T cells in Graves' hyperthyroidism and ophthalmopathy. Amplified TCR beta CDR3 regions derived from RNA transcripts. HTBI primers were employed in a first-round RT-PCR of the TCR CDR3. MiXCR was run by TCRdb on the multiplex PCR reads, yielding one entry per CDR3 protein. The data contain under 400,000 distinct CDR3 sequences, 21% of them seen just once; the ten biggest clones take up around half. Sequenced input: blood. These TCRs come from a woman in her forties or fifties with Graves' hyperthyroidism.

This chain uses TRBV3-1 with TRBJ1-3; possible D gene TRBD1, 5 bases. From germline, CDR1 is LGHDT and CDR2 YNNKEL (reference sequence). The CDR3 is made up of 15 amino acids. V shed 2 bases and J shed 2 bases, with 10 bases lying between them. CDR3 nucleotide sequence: TGTGCCAGCAGCCAACAAACAGGAGCTGGAAACACCATATATTTT. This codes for CASSQQTGAGNTIYF.

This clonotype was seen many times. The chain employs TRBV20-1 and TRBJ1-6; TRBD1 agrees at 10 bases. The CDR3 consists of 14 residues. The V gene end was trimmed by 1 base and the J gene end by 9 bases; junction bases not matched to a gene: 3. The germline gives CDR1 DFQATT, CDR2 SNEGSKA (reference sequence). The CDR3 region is CSARAGTGVSPLHF. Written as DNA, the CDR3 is TGCAGTGCTAGAGCCGGGACAGGGGTTTCACCCCTCCACTTT.